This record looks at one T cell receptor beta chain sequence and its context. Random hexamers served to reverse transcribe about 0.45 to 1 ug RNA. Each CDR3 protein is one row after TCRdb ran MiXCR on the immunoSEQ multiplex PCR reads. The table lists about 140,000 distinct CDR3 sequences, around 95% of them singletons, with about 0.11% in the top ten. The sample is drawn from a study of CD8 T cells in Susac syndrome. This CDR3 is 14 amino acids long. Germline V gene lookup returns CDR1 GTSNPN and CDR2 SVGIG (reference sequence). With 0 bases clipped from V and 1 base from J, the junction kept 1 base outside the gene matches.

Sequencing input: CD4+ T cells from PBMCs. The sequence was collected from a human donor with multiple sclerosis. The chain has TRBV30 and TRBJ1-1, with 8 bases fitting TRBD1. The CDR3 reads CAWSVQGANTEAFF. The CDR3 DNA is TGTGCCTGGAGTGTTCAGGGGGCGAACACTGAAGCTTTCTTT. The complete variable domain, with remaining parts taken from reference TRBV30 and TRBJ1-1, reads SQTIHQWPATLVQPVGSPLSLECTVEGTSNPNLYWYRQAAGRGLQLLFYSVGIGQISSEVPQNLSASRPQDRQFILSSKKLLLSDSGFYLCAWSVQGANTEAFFGQGTRLTVV.